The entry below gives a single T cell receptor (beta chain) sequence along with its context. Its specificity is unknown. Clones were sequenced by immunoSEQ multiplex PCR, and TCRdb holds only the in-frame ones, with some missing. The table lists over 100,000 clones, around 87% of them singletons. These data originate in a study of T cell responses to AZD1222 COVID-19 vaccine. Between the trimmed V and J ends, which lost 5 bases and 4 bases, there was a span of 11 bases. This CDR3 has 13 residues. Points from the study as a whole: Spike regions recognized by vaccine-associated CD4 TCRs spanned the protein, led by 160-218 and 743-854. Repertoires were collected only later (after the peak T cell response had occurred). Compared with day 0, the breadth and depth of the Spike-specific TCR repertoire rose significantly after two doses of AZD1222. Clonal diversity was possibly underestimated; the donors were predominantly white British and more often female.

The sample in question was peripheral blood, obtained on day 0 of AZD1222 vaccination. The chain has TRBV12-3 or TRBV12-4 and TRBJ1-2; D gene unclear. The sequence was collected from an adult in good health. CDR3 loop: CASSTPAGYGYTF. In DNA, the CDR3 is TGTGCCAGCAGTACCCCAGCAGGCTATGGCTACACCTTC.